A single sample is the source of the 32 T cell receptor beta chains below, sequenced in a study of T cells in Graves' hyperthyroidism and ophthalmopathy. There were TCR beta CDR3 regions amplified from RNA transcripts. The TCR CDR3 was amplified in a first-round RT-PCR using the HTBI primer set. TCRdb recomputed calls from the multiplex PCR reads with MiXCR, one row per CDR3 protein. Of about 350,000 distinct CDR3 sequences listed, roughly 13% are singletons. Specimen: blood. The origin of the receptors is a woman aged 25 to 45 with Graves' hyperthyroidism.

V is TRBV20-1 and J is TRBJ1-1; D is unresolved. Germline-derived CDR1 and CDR2 are DFQATT and SNEGSKA (reference sequence). The CDR3 is made up of 14 amino acids. Deletions cut 3 bases from V and 0 bases from J, with 11 bases between. CDR3 DNA sequence: TGCAGTGCTAGTGGTGCAGTGCTGAACACTGAAGCTTTCTTT. As protein: CSASGAVLNTEAFF.

Only a few counts were recorded for this clonotype. The J gene is TRBJ2-5, the V gene TRBV6-5, with D perhaps given as TRBD1 or TRBD2 (6 bases each). The CDR3 has 14 amino acids. Per germline, CDR1 MNHEY and CDR2 SVGAGI. V lost 1 base and J 5 bases, leaving 11 bases between the germline ends. CDR3 residues: CASSYWGAGETQYF. The CDR3 nucleotides read TGTGCCAGCAGTTACTGGGGGGCCGGGGAGACCCAGTACTTC.

The sample holds a few counts of this clonotype. The rearrangement joins TRBV5-6 to TRBJ2-2; maybe TRBD1 (5 bases). Trimming removed 1 base at V and 5 bases at J, with 12 bases between. The CDR3 is 15 amino acids. The germline V gene has CDR1 SGHDT and CDR2 YYEEEE. The CDR3 protein is CASSLLQGGTGELFF. The CDR3 nucleotides are TGTGCCAGCAGCTTGTTGCAGGGTGGGACCGGGGAGCTGTTTTTT.

This clonotype was detected ten times or more. This chain connects TRBV13 to TRBJ2-3, with D perhaps TRBD1 (5 bases). The germline gives CDR1 PRHDT, CDR2 FYEKMQ (reference sequence). The CDR3 runs 16 residues. Between the trimmed V and J ends, which lost 5 bases and 0 bases, there was a span of 15 bases. The CDR3 nucleotides are TGTGCCAGCAGCATACTGACAGCTACTAGCACAGATACGCAGTATTTT. Translating it yields CASSILTATSTDTQYF.

The chain combines TRBV9 with TRBJ2-2; unclear D gene. This CDR3 has 14 residues. The ends were cut back, 3 bases at V and 4 bases at J, with 10 bases in the middle. CDR1 and CDR2 (germline): SGDLS, YYNGEE. The CDR3 DNA reads TGTGCCAGCAGCGAGTCGCCGGGCACCGGGGAGCTGTTTTTT. It encodes CASSESPGTGELFF. The full variable domain, with the rest looked up from reference TRBV9 and TRBJ2-2, is DSGVTQTPKHLITATGQRVTLRCSPRSGDLSVYWYQQSLDQGLQFLIQYYNGEERAKGNILERFSAQQFPDLHSELNLSSLELGDSALYFCASSESPGTGELFFGEGSRLTVL.

The rearrangement joins TRBV10-3 to TRBJ1-1, with D perhaps TRBD1 (6 bases). The germline CDR1 and CDR2 sequences are ENHRY and SYGVKD. This CDR3 comprises 14 residues. Trimming cost V 5 bases and J 6 bases, with 16 bases left between them. The CDR3 DNA reads as TGTGCCATCAGTCCCGGGACAATAAGTTCTGAAGCTTTCTTT. Translation gives CAISPGTISSEAFF.

This clonotype was recorded at least ten times. The chain joins TRBV10-3 to TRBJ2-7, with 10 positions matching TRBD2. The CDR3 loop spans 15 amino acids. V lost 0 bases, J lost 6 bases, and 5 bases stayed unmatched. From germline, CDR1 is ENHRY and CDR2 SYGVKD. CDR3: CAISESSSGSLEQYF. DNA of the CDR3: TGTGCCATCAGTGAGTCTTCTAGCGGGAGTCTCGAGCAGTACTTC.

This clonotype appeared a few times. The chain links TRBV4-1 to TRBJ2-3; no firm D call. There are 14 residues in the CDR3. V was clipped by 3 bases and J by 0 bases, with 7 bases between them. Looked up from germline, CDR1 is MGHRA and CDR2 is YSYEKL. CDR3 DNA sequence: TGCGCCAGCAGCCAGAAGACTAGCACAGATACGCAGTATTTT. It codes for CASSQKTSTDTQYF.

This sequence joins TRBV7-6 and TRBJ2-1, with 7 bases that match TRBD2. This CDR3 region has 19 residues. Per the germline V gene, CDR1 is SGHVS and CDR2 is FNYEAQ. V shed 2 bases and J 1 base; nucleotides not matched to a gene: 14. CDR3 nucleotides: TGTGCCAGCAGCTTAACAAGGGACTACCCCTCGGGGTCCTACAATGAGCAGTTCTTC. The encoded protein is CASSLTRDYPSGSYNEQFF.

This clonotype was found many times. The genes are TRBV29-1 and TRBJ2-7; D may be TRBD2 (5 bases). The CDR3 is 14 amino acids. V shed 2 bases and J shed 7 bases, with 18 bases lying between them. Germline V gene sequence: CDR1 SQVTM, CDR2 ANQGSEA. The CDR3 here is CSVENREGHGEQYF. The CDR3 DNA reads as TGCAGCGTTGAAAATCGGGAAGGCCATGGAGAGCAGTACTTC.

CDR3 amino acids: CASSVPLAPIDEQFF. The CDR3 nucleotides are TGTGCCAGCAGCGTCCCCCTAGCGCCGATTGATGAGCAGTTCTTC. V and J are TRBV9 and TRBJ2-1, with D possibly TRBD2 on 6 matching bases. Trimming stripped 2 bases from V and 8 bases from J, with 17 bases between. This CDR3 contains 15 residues. CDR1 and CDR2 (germline): SGDLS, YYNGEE. Supplemented by reference TRBV9 and TRBJ2-1, the full variable domain reads DSGVTQTPKHLITATGQRVTLRCSPRSGDLSVYWYQQSLDQGLQFLIQYYNGEERAKGNILERFSAQQFPDLHSELNLSSLELGDSALYFCASSVPLAPIDEQFFGPGTRLTVL.

This clonotype was found a few times. The V gene is TRBV27, the J gene TRBJ2-1, with TRBD1 identical over 9 bases. V lost 3 bases and J lost 6; bases outside the gene matches: 3. This CDR3 spans 14 amino acids. Germline lookup yields CDR1 MNHEY and CDR2 SMNVEV (reference sequence). For the CDR3, the DNA is TGTGCCAGCAGTTTGGACAGGGGCGGCAATGAGCAGTTCTTC. It encodes CASSLDRGGNEQFF.

This clonotype showed up many times. The V and J genes are TRBV12-3 or TRBV12-4 and TRBJ1-2, with D perhaps matching TRBD1 (5 bases). The CDR3 runs to 14 residues. V gave up 6 bases and J gave up 2 bases, with 13 bases separating them. CDR3 region: CASSPRDVNYGYTF. DNA of the CDR3: TGTGCCAGCAGCCCTCGGGACGTGAACTATGGCTACACCTTC.

Ten or more counts support this clonotype. The V gene is TRBV28, the J gene TRBJ2-1; TRBD1 aligns across 7 bases. Germline V gene sequence: CDR1 MDHEN, CDR2 SYDVKM. J lost 8 bases, V lost 6 bases, and 13 bases had no gene match. The CDR3 is 15 amino acids. This chain's CDR3 is CASSPEGQAFDEQFF. In DNA, the CDR3 is TGTGCCAGCAGCCCTGAAGGACAGGCTTTCGATGAGCAGTTCTTC.

Many counts were recorded for this clonotype. The chain employs TRBV10-3 and TRBJ1-1; D remains ambiguous. This CDR3 is built from 11 residues. The germline V gene has CDR1 ENHRY and CDR2 SYGVKD. V gave up 4 bases and J gave up 1 base, with 1 base separating them. The CDR3 nucleotides read TGTGCCATCAGTGGGAACACTGAAGCTTTCTTT. Amino acid sequence: CAISGNTEAFF.

This clonotype was detected ten times or more. CDR3 sequence (DNA): TGCAGTGCTAGGGAGGTTACAAAGTACTACGAGCAGTACTTC. Translation gives CSAREVTKYYEQYF. The rearrangement uses TRBV20-1 and TRBJ2-7; possible D gene TRBD2, 5 bases. CDR1 and CDR2 from the germline V gene are DFQATT and SNEGSKA (reference sequence). The CDR3 has 14 residues. V was trimmed by 3 bases and J by 3 bases, leaving 15 bases between them.

The CDR3 nucleotides are TGTGCCACCAGTGATTGGCGGGAAGGGACTGAGAATGAAAAACTGTTTTTT. This translates into CATSDWREGTENEKLFF. This chain links TRBV24-1 with TRBJ1-4; TRBD1 might be the D (5 bases). The CDR3 sequence is 17 residues long. V lost 2 bases, J lost 5 bases, and 17 bases lay in between. CDR1 is KGHDR, CDR2 SFDVKD, per germline.

This clonotype occurred a few times. The rearrangement links TRBV6-1 to TRBJ2-3, with D perhaps TRBD2 (5 bases). The germline CDR1 and CDR2 sequences are MNHNS and SASEGT. V was shortened by 6 bases and J by 2 bases, with 12 bases between the two germline ends. The CDR3 totals 14 residues. In DNA form, the CDR3 reads TGTGCCAGCAGGATTGGACTCTACACAGATACGCAGTATTTT. Translation gives CASRIGLYTDTQYF.

There are a few counts of this clonotype. V and J are TRBV12-3 or TRBV12-4 and TRBJ1-6, with D possibly being TRBD1 (5 bases). This CDR3 spans 16 amino acids. With 0 bases removed from V and 7 bases from J, the gap between germline ends came to 13 bases. CDR3 sequence: CASSLARRQPNSPLHF. The CDR3 DNA reads as TGTGCCAGCAGTTTAGCGCGAAGACAGCCGAATTCACCCCTCCACTTT.

The chain uses TRBV7-2 and TRBJ2-2, with D possibly being TRBD2 (5 bases). This CDR3 spans 16 amino acids. The germline CDR1 and CDR2 sequences are SGHTA and FQGNSA. The germline V and J ends were trimmed by 1 base and 6 bases, with 15 bases remaining between them. CDR3: CASSLGGQLWAGELFF. The CDR3 DNA follows: TGTGCCAGCAGCTTAGGAGGGCAACTTTGGGCCGGGGAGCTGTTTTTT.

The V gene is TRBV6-1, the J gene TRBJ1-5; D perhaps matches TRBD1 (6 bases). V was shortened by 10 bases and J by 0 bases, with 25 bases between the two germline ends. This CDR3 has 18 residues. CDR1 is MNHNS, CDR2 SASEGT, per germline. DNA of the CDR3: TGTGCCACTAACACCCTTCTCGACAGGCTCGCTAGCAATCAGCCCCAGCATTTT. Translated: CATNTLLDRLASNQPQHF.

The chain employs TRBV5-5 and TRBJ2-2; TRBD1 agrees at 7 bases. The CDR3 runs to 15 residues. The germline gives CDR1 SGHKS, CDR2 YYEKEE (reference sequence). The ends lost 0 bases at V and 5 bases at J; junction bases unmatched: 4. CDR3 amino acids: CASSLGGQLTGELFF. CDR3 nucleotides: TGTGCCAGCAGCTTGGGGGGACAGCTGACCGGGGAGCTGTTTTTT.

This clonotype was recorded at least ten times. The chain is built from TRBV12-3 or TRBV12-4 and TRBJ1-1; 7 bases line up with TRBD1. Trimming cost V 6 bases and J 1 base; bases outside gene matches: 8. CDR3 length: 15 residues. CDR3 DNA: TGTGCCAGCAGCCGACAGGGACAGCCGAACACTGAAGCTTTCTTT. Translated, it gives CASSRQGQPNTEAFF.

This clonotype was counted ten times or more. The chain links TRBV2 to TRBJ1-5; D is ambiguous. V lost 5 bases and J lost 8, with 16 bases in between. CDR1 is SNHLY and CDR2 is FYNNEI in the germline V gene. This CDR3 has 14 residues. The CDR3 DNA sequence: TGTGCCAGCAGTTCACCCGGGCAGACCAAGCCCCAGCATTTT. Translated, it gives CASSSPGQTKPQHF.

This clonotype was seen repeatedly, ten times or more. The V and J genes are TRBV28 and TRBJ2-7, with D perhaps matching TRBD1 (6 bases). The CDR3 covers 15 residues. The germline V gene encodes CDR1 MDHEN and CDR2 SYDVKM. V lost 3 bases and J lost 2, with 14 bases in between. This chain's CDR3 is CASSFPNRAPYEQYF. DNA for the CDR3: TGTGCCAGCAGTTTTCCCAACAGGGCACCCTACGAGCAGTACTTC.

This clonotype was counted a few times. This CDR3 is CASKPGQGFVPLHF. CDR3 in DNA: TGTGCCAGCAAGCCGGGACAGGGGTTTGTTCCCCTCCACTTT. The V call is TRBV6-1, the J call TRBJ1-6; 10 bases map to TRBD1. CDR1 is MNHNS, CDR2 SASEGT, per germline. CDR3 length: 14 residues. Trimming at V came to 7 bases and at J to 13 bases, leaving 10 bases not matched to a gene.

This clonotype appeared a few times. The V call is TRBV7-9, the J call TRBJ2-1, with 7 bases matching TRBD2. V shed 0 bases and J 8 bases; nucleotides not matched to a gene: 16. Germline V gives CDR1 SEHNR, CDR2 FQNEAQ (reference sequence). The length of the CDR3 is 18 residues. The CDR3 loop is CASSLARFRDYYRYEQFF. The CDR3 DNA sequence: TGTGCCAGCAGCTTAGCGAGGTTTCGGGACTACTATCGTTATGAGCAGTTCTTC.

This clonotype was observed a handful of times. V and J are TRBV6-2 or TRBV6-3 and TRBJ2-3, with 8 bases matching TRBD2. Per the germline V gene, CDR1 is MNHEY and CDR2 is SVGEGT. J lost 0 bases, V lost 6 bases, and 8 bases had no gene match. The CDR3 contains 16 residues. The CDR3 DNA follows: TGTGCCAGCAGAACAACTAGCGGTGCTAGCACAGATACGCAGTATTTT. Encoded protein: CASRTTSGASTDTQYF.

The V call is TRBV7-2, the J call TRBJ2-1; D tentatively reads TRBD1 or TRBD2 (5 bases each). CDR1 is SGHTA and CDR2 is FQGNSA in the germline V gene. The CDR3 is made up of 14 amino acids. Deletions cut 6 bases from V and 2 bases from J, with 11 bases between. The CDR3 region has the DNA TGTGCCAGCAGTGCCGGGACCGCCTACAATGAGCAGTTCTTC. Amino acid sequence: CASSAGTAYNEQFF.

The V gene is TRBV6-1, the J gene TRBJ1-5; 7 nucleotides line up with TRBD1. This CDR3 contains 16 residues. CDR1 is MNHNS, CDR2 SASEGT, per germline. Trimming cost V 4 bases and J 5 bases; bases outside gene matches: 11. The CDR3 region is CASSAYDRVEHQPQHF. CDR3 nucleotide sequence: TGTGCCAGCAGTGCTTACGACAGGGTAGAACATCAGCCCCAGCATTTT.

This clonotype was found many times. This chain joins TRBV30 and TRBJ2-7; D may be TRBD2 (7 bases). The germline V and J ends were trimmed by 1 base and 5 bases, with 18 bases remaining between them. The CDR3 is made up of 15 amino acids. The V gene's germline CDR1 is GTSNPN and CDR2 SVGIG (reference sequence). CDR3 sequence: CAWSERGVAGDEQYF. The DNA of the CDR3 is TGTGCCTGGAGTGAGAGGGGGGTCGCGGGAGACGAGCAGTACTTC.

There are many counts of this clonotype. CDR3 nucleotides: TGTGCCAGCAGCTCAATCAGGGGGCCATACAATGAGCAGTTCTTC. This codes for CASSSIRGPYNEQFF. The V gene is TRBV7-3, the J gene TRBJ2-1; 8 bases map to TRBD1. V lost 4 bases, J lost 4 bases, and 6 bases stayed unmatched. CDR3 size: 15 residues. CDR1 SGHTA and CDR2 FQGTGA come from the germline V gene.